A single sample gave rise to the 4 T cell receptor beta chains below, sequenced in a study of T-cell memory formation after mild COVID-19. TCRdb ran MiXCR on the 5' RACE reads and lists one entry per CDR3 protein. The data show roughly 280,000 distinct CDR3 sequences, 15% to 20% seen once. Sequencing input: PBMCs or a T cell subset sorted from them (not recorded which). These receptor sequences come from a man between 18 and 35 years old who had mild COVID-19 (a few samples of this study predate the infection). Cell type and time point are not known.

This chain uses TRBV29-1 with TRBJ2-7; unclear D gene. Germline CDR1 reads SQVTM; CDR2 reads ANQGSEA. The CDR3 consists of 12 residues. Trimming took 6 bases from V and 2 from J, leaving 11 bases between them. The CDR3 DNA follows: TGCAGCGTGGAAACTGTAGCCTACGAGCAGTACTTC. Translated: CSVETVAYEQYF.

This chain links TRBV20-1 with TRBJ2-1, with 12 bases that match TRBD2. J was trimmed by 1 base and V by 3 bases; bases with no gene match: 4. There are 16 residues in the CDR3. Germline V gene data show CDR1 as DFQATT and CDR2 as SNEGSKA (reference sequence). CDR3 loop: CSASTLAGGSYNEQFF. CDR3 DNA: TGCAGTGCTAGCACTCTAGCGGGGGGGTCCTACAATGAGCAGTTCTTC.

The rearrangement links TRBV2 to TRBJ2-7; D is undetermined. The V end lost 6 bases, the J end lost 2 bases, and 8 bases lay between the germline ends. The CDR3 is made up of 12 amino acids. Germline V lookup: CDR1 SNHLY, CDR2 FYNNEI. The CDR3 DNA sequence: TGTGCCAGCAGGGTGACAACCTACGAGCAGTACTTC. This gives the protein CASRVTTYEQYF.

This rearrangement joins TRBV4-1 to TRBJ2-7, with D tentatively TRBD1 (6 bases). The CDR3 is 17 amino acids. Germline-derived CDR1 and CDR2 are MGHRA and YSYEKL. The V gene lost 0 bases and the J gene lost 0 bases, with 15 bases spanning the gap. Here the CDR3 reads CASSQDGLTGRSYEQYF. As DNA, the CDR3 is TGCGCCAGCAGCCAAGATGGCCTGACAGGCCGCTCCTACGAGCAGTACTTC.